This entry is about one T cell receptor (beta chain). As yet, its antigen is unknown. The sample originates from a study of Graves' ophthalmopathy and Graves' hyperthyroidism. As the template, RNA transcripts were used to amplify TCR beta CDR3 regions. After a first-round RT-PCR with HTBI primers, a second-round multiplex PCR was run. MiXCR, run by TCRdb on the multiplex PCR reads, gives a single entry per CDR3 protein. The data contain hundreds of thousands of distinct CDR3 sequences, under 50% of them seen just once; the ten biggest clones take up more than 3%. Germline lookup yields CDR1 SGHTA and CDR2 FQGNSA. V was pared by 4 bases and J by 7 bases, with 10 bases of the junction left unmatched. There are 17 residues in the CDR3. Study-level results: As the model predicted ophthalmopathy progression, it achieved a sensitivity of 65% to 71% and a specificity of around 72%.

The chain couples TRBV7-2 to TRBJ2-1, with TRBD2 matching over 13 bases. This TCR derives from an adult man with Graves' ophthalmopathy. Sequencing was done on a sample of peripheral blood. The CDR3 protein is CASSSHPTSGRLNEQFF. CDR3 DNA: TGTGCCAGCAGCTCCCACCCGACTAGCGGGAGGTTGAATGAGCAGTTCTTC. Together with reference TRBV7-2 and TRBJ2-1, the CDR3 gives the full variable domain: GAGVSQSPSNKVTEKGKDVELRCDPISGHTALYWYRQSLGQGLEFLIYFQGNSAPDKSGLPSDRFSAERTGGSVSTLTIQRTQQEDSAVYLCASSSHPTSGRLNEQFFGPGTRLTVL.